Given below is one TCR beta chain in context. Its antigen remains unidentified. The data were obtained in a study of vaccination and CD4 T cells after COVID-19. Specified treatment: roughly 10-day PBMC culture with coronavirus spike peptide pools or control peptides (ViraFEST assay). Researchers used the Oncomine TCR Beta short-read assay to sequence DNA from cultured CD4+ T cells. TCRdb reanalysed the PCR reads using MiXCR and keeps one entry per CDR3 protein. Among fewer than 15,000 distinct CDR3 sequences listed, about a third were seen once. The sample comprised cultured CD4+ T cells from blood. The clonotype comes from a human donor with COVID-19.

The CDR3 loop reads CSVAYSYEQYF. DNA for the CDR3: TGCAGCGTTGCGTACAGTTACGAGCAGTACTTC. V is TRBV29-1 and J is TRBJ2-7; no clear D gene. The CDR3 sequence is 11 residues long. The V gene's germline CDR1 is SQVTM and CDR2 ANQGSEA. Trimming left V 4 bases short and J 4 bases short, with 8 bases between.